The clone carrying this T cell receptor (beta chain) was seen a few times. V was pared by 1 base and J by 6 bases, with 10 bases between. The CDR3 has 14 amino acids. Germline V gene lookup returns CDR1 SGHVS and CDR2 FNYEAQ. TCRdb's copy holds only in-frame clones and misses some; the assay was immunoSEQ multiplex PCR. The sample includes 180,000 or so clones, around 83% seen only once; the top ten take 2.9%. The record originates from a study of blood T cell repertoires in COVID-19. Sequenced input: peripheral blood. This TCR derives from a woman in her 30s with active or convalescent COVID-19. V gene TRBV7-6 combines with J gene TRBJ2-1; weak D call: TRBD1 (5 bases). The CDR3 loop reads CASSLEGRANEQFF. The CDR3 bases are TGTGCCAGCAGCTTAGAGGGCAGGGCCAATGAGCAGTTCTTC. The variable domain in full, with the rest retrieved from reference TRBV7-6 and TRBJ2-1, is GAGVSQSPRYKVTKRGQDVALRCDPISGHVSLYWYRQALGQGPEFLTYFNYEAQQDKSGLPNDRFSAERPEGSISTLTIQRTEQRDSAMYRCASSLEGRANEQFFGPGTRLTVL.